This TCR beta chain was observed in a study of human T cells and chemical hapten exposure. Whole-study context: The sensitizing agent was 2% DPC, placed on roughly 2 cm by roughly 2 cm of upper inner arm skin. Variability of per-sample TCR yields stemmed mainly from small differences in pooled library volume.

This CDR3 comprises 13 residues. J was trimmed by 6 bases and V by 3 bases; bases with no gene match: 3. Germline V gene lookup returns CDR1 LGHNA and CDR2 YSLEER. Described time point: patch test 2, 6 weeks after DPC sensitization. Treatment noted: therapeutic diphenylcyclopropenone sensitization with weekly scalp DPC. From the RACE reads, TCRdb called clonotypes with MiXCR, one entry per CDR3 protein. Of fewer than 100,000 distinct CDR3 sequences listed, approximately 9.3% were seen once; the top ten hold more than 2%. This clonotype was observed many times. This TCR derives from a woman aged 40 to 49 with alopecia areata. Some clones in this sample may be carry-over from other donors' samples. The source material was whole blood, sampled in connection with sensitization to the hapten diphenylcyclopropenone (DPC). J is TRBJ2-5 and V is TRBV4-3; TRBD1 agrees at 8 bases. The CDR3 protein is CASSQDRAKTQYF. The CDR3 nucleotides are TGCGCCAGCAGCCAGGACAGGGCCAAGACCCAGTACTTC.